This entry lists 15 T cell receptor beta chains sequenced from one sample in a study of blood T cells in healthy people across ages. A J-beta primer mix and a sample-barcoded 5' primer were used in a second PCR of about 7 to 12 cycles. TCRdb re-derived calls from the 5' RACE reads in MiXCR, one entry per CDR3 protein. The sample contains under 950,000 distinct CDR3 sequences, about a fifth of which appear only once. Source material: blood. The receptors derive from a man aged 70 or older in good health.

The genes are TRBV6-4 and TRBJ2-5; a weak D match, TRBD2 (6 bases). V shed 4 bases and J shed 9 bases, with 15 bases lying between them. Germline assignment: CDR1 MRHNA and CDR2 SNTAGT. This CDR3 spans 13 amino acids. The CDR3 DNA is TGTGCCAGCAGTGCGGATCCGGGAGATCCCCAGTACTTC. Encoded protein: CASSADPGDPQYF.

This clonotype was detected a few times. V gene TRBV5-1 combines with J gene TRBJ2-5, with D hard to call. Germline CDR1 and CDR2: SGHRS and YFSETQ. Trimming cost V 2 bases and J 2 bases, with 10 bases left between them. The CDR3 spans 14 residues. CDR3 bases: TGCGCCAGCAGCTTAACACCCGGACAAGAGACCCAGTACTTC. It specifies CASSLTPGQETQYF.

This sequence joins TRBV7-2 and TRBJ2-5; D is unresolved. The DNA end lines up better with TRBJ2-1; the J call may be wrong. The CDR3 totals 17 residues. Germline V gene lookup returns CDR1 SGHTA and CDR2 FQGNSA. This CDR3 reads CASSLVGLFVGNNEQFF. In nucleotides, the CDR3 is TGTGCCAGCAGCTTGGTTGGGTTGTTTGTTGGGAACAATGAGCAGTTCTTC.

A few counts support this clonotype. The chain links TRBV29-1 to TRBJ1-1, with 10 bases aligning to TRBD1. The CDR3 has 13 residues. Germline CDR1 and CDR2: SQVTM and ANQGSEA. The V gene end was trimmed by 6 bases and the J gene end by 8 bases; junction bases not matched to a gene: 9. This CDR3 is CSVNRQGAGEAFF. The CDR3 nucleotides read TGCAGCGTCAATAGACAGGGGGCAGGCGAAGCTTTCTTT.

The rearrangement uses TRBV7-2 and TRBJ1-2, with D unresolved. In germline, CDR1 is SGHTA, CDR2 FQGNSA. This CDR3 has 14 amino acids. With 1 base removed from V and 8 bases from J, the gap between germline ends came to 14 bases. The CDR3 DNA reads TGTGCCAGCAGCTTAGTTGGTGGGGAGTGGGGCTACACCTTC. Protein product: CASSLVGGEWGYTF.

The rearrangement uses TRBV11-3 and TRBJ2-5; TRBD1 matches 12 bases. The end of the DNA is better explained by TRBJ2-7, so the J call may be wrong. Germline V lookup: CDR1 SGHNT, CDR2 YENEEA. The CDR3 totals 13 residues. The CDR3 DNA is TGTGCCAGCCCGGGACAGGGGGCATCCGAGCAGTACGTC. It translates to CASPGQGASEQYV.

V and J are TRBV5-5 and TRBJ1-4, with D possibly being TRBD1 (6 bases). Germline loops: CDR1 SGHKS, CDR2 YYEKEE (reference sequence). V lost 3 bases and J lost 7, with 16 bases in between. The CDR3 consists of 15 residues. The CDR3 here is CASSSLRQESEKLFF. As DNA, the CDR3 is TGTGCCAGCAGCTCCTTACGACAGGAAAGTGAAAAACTGTTTTTT.

CDR3 protein: CASSHTGGFVEQYF. The CDR3 bases are TGTGCCAGCAGTCACACAGGGGGTTTCGTCGAGCAGTACTTC. J is TRBJ2-7 and V is TRBV12-3 or TRBV12-4; 8 bases fit TRBD1. J gave up 6 bases and V 5 bases, and 9 bases lay outside the gene matches. The CDR3 has 14 amino acids.

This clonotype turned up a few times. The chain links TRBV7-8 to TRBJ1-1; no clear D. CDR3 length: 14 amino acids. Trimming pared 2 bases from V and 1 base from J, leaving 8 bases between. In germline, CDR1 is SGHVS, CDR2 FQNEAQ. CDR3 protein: CASSLYGKNTEAFF. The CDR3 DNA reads TGTGCCAGCAGCTTATACGGCAAGAACACTGAAGCTTTCTTT.

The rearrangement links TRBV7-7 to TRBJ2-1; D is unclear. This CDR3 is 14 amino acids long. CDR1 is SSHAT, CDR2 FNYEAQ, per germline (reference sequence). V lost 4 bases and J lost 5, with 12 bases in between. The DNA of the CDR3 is TGTGCCAGCAGCTACCTAGGGTCGCACAATGAGCAGTTCTTC. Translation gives CASSYLGSHNEQFF.

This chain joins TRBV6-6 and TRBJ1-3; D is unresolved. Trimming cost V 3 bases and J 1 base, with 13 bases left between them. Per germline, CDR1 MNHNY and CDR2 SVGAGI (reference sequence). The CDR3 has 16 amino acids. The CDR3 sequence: CASSYSDAGSGNTIYF. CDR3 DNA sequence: TGTGCCAGCAGTTATTCGGACGCCGGTTCTGGAAACACCATATATTTT.

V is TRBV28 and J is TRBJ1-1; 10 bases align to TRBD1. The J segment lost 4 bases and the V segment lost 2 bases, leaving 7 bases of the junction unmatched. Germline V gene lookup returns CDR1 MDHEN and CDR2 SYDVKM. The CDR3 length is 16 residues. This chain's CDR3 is CASSLPRDRGSTEAFF. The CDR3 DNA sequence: TGTGCCAGCAGTTTACCCCGGGACAGGGGATCCACTGAAGCTTTCTTT.

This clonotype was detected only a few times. The CDR3 sequence: CASSYAVGETQYF. The CDR3 nucleotides read TGTGCCAGCAGTTACGCGGTGGGGGAGACCCAGTACTTC. This rearrangement joins TRBV6-5 to TRBJ2-5; D ambiguous. Trimming left V 2 bases short and J 5 bases short, with 9 bases between. The length of the CDR3 is 13 residues. Germline V CDR1 and CDR2: MNHEY, SVGAGI.

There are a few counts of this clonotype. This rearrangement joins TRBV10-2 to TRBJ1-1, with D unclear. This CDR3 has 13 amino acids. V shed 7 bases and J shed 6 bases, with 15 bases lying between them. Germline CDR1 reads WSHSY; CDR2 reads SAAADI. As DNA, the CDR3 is TGCGCCAGCAACCTCTACCCCCAGCCTGAAGCTTTCTTT. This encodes CASNLYPQPEAFF.

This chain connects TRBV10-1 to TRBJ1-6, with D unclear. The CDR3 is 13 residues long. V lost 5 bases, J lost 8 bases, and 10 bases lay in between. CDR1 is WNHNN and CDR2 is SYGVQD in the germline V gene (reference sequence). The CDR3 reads CASSPNRDSPLHF. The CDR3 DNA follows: TGCGCCAGCAGTCCCAATAGGGATTCACCCCTCCACTTT.